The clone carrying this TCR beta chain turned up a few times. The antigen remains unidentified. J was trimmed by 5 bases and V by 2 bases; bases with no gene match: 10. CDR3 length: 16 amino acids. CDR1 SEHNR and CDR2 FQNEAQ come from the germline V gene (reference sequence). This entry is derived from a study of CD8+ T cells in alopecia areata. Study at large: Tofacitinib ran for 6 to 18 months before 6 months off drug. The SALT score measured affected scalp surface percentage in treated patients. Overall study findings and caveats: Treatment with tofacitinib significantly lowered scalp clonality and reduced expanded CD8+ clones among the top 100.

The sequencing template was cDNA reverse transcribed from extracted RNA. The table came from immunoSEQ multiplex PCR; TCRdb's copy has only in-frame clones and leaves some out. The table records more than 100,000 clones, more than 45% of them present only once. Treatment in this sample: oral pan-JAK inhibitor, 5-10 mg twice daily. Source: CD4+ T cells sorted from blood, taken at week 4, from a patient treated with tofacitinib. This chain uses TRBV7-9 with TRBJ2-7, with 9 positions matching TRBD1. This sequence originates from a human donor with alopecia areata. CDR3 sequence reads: CASSLRGWTGEDEQYF. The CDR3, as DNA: TGTGCCAGCAGCTTACGGGGATGGACAGGGGAAGACGAGCAGTACTTC.